This TCR beta chain came from a study of cytomegalovirus exposure and HLA in healthy donors. Each donor's status was that of a healthy bone marrow donor. Findings of the study overall: Analysis performed later showed TCR beta chains linked to HLA being more clonally expanded than equally common others. V- and J-gene trimming of TCR beta was linked (in a later analysis) to a missense DCLRE1C variant.

Comments on this clone: Antigen: not known.

The PCR made use of 60 Vbeta and 13 Jbeta primers. Produced via immunoSEQ multiplex PCR; TCRdb's table is partial and in-frame only. The sample records 200,000 or so clones, around 83% being singletons. Germline lookup yields CDR1 MGHRA and CDR2 YSYEKL. V shed 5 bases and J 4 bases; nucleotides not matched to a gene: 4. The CDR3 loop spans 14 amino acids. The material sequenced was PBMCs. The origin of this receptor is a woman aged 40 to 50 in good health and CMV-seronegative. V and J are TRBV4-1 and TRBJ2-7; TRBD2 matches at 11 bases. CDR3 sequence: CASSVLAGEYEQYF. The CDR3 DNA is TGCGCCAGCAGCGTACTAGCGGGAGAGTACGAGCAGTACTTC.